The source of this T cell receptor (beta chain) is a study of CD8 T cells in ankylosing spondylitis. Study results and limitations: It appeared that ankylosing spondylitis blood was characterized by a TCR beta motif of several highly homologous variants. Disease-associated clonotypes exhibited CD8+ identity and were relatively infrequent in peripheral blood. Enrichment of disease-linked clones was reportedly significant in matched ankylosing spondylitis synovial fluid. Some motif variants had been reported before (in reactive arthritis synovial fluid and blood).

The table lists this clonotype with a few counts. Its antigen is still unknown. The TCR beta libraries were generated through quantitative 5'-RACE incorporating molecular barcodes. TCRdb redid the calling of the 5' RACE reads with MiXCR, one entry per CDR3 protein. The repertoire holds a few hundred thousand distinct CDR3 sequences, 20% to 25% seen once, with about a sixth in the top ten. Deletions cut 3 bases from V and 6 bases from J, with 10 bases between. In germline, CDR1 is SEHNR, CDR2 FQNEAQ (reference sequence). This CDR3 is 13 amino acids long. Sequencing used blood, either unsorted or a sorted T cell fraction (not recorded which). The source is a male donor with ankylosing spondylitis. J is TRBJ2-3 and V is TRBV7-9; D gene unclear. In DNA, the CDR3 is TGTGCCAGCAGCTTCTCGAATCCGGATACGCAGTATTTT. Translating it yields CASSFSNPDTQYF.